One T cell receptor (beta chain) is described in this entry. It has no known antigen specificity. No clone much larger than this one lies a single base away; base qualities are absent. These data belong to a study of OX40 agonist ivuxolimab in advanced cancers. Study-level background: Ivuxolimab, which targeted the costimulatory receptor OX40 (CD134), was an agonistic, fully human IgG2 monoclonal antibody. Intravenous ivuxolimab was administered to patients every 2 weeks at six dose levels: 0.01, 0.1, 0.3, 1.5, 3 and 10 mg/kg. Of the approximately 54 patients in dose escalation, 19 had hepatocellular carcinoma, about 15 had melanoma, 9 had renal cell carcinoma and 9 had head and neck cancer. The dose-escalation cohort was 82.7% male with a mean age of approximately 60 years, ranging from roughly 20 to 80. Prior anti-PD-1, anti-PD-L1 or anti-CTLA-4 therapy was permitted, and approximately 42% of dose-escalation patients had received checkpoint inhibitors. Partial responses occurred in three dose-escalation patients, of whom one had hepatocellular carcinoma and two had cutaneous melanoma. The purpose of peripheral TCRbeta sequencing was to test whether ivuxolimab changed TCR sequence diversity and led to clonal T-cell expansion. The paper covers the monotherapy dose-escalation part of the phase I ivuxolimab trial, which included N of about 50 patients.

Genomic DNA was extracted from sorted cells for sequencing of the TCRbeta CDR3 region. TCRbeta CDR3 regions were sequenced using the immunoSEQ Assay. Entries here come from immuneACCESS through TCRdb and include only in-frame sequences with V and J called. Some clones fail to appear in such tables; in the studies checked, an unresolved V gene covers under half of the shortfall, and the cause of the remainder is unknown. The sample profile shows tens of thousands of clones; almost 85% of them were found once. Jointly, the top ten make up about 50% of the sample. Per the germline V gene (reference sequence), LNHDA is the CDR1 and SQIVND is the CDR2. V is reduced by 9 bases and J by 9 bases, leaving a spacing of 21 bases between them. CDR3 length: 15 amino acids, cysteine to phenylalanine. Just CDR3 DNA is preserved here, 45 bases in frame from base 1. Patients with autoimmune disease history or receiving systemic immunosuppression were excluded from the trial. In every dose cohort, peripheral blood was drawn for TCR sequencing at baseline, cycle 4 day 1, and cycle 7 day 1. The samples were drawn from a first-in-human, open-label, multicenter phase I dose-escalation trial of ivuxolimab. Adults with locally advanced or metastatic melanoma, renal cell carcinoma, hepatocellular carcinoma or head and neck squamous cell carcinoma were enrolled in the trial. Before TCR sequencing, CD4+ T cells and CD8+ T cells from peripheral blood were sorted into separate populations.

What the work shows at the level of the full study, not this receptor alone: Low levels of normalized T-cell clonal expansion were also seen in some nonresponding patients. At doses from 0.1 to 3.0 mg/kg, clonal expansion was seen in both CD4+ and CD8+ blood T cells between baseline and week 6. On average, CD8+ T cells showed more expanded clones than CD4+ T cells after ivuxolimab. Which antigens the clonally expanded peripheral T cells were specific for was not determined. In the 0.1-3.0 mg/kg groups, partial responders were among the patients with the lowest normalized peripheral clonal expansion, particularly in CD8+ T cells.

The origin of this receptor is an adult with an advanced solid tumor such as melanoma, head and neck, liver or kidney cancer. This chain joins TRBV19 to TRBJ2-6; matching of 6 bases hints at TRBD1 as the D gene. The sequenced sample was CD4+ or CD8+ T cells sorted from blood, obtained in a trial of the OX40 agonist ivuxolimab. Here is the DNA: TGTGCCAGCGACAGGTCAATCGGTATGGGCAACGTCCTGACTTTC. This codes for CASDRSIGMGNVLTF.